The 28 T cell receptor beta chains reported below all come from one sample, sequenced in a study of blood T cell repertoires in COVID-19. The protocol was immunoSEQ multiplex PCR, while the TCRdb copy is restricted to in-frame clones and leaves out a portion. The sample records some 260,000 clones, approximately 88% being singletons. The source material was peripheral blood. Receptors were obtained from a woman aged 70-85 years with COVID-19, enrolled during active disease.

This chain joins TRBV3-1 (or the pseudogene TRBV3-2) and TRBJ2-7; D is possibly TRBD1 (5 bases). The CDR3 is 12 residues long. From germline, CDR1 is LGHDT and CDR2 YNNKEL (reference sequence). With 3 bases removed from V and 7 bases from J, the gap between germline ends came to 10 bases. The chain's CDR3 is CASSQGRREQYF. The DNA for the CDR3 is TGTGCCAGCAGCCAGGGGCGGCGAGAGCAGTACTTC.

The rearrangement joins TRBV5-1 to TRBJ1-6; D not resolved. The germline gives CDR1 SGHRS, CDR2 YFSETQ. The CDR3 length is 10 residues. Trimming left V 7 bases short and J 9 bases short, with 5 bases between. The CDR3 loop is CASPFSPLHF. CDR3 in DNA: TGCGCCAGCCCATTTTCACCCCTCCACTTT.

The chain recombines TRBV4-1 with TRBJ1-2, with D perhaps TRBD1 (6 bases). Germline V gene sequence: CDR1 MGHRA, CDR2 YSYEKL. Trimming cost V 2 bases and J 5 bases, with 12 bases left between them. The CDR3 covers 14 residues. The CDR3 coding sequence is TGCGCCAGCAGCCAACCCGGGACACAATATGGCTACACCTTC. It codes for CASSQPGTQYGYTF.

V is TRBV7-9 and J is TRBJ2-2; 7 positions agree with TRBD1. The V segment lost 1 base and the J segment 3 bases; nucleotides outside the gene matches: 2. The CDR3 totals 15 residues. CDR1 and CDR2 from the germline V gene are SEHNR and FQNEAQ (reference sequence). The CDR3 loop reads CASSLGQGDTGELFF. The DNA of the CDR3 is TGTGCCAGCAGCTTAGGACAGGGTGACACCGGGGAGCTGTTTTTT.

This clone was seen a few times. The J gene is TRBJ1-5, the V gene TRBV11-2; D is ambiguous. The germline V gene encodes CDR1 SGHAT and CDR2 FQNNGV. V was shortened by 0 bases and J by 7 bases, with 10 bases between the two germline ends. The CDR3 extends over 14 amino acids. The CDR3 nucleotides read TGTGCCAGCAGCTTAGAAAATGCCAGGCAGCCCCAGCATTTT. The encoded protein is CASSLENARQPQHF.

The V and J genes are TRBV4-2 and TRBJ2-5; possible D gene TRBD1, 6 bases. The CDR3 is 13 residues long. Trimming took off 3 bases at V and 6 bases at J, with 11 bases between the two ends. Germline V gene data show CDR1 as LGHNA and CDR2 as YNFKEQ. The CDR3 DNA reads as TGTGCCAGCAGCCAGGACAGTCGGCAGACCCAGTACTTC. It codes for CASSQDSRQTQYF.

The V gene is TRBV30, the J gene TRBJ1-1, with 7 bases fitting TRBD1. The CDR3 has 12 amino acids. V dropped 4 bases and J dropped 5; count of bases not matched to a gene: 4. Germline CDR1 GTSNPN, CDR2 SVGIG (reference sequence). The CDR3 DNA sequence: TGTGCCTGGACAGGGGGAGGAACTGAAGCTTTCTTT. This sequence encodes CAWTGGGTEAFF.

The V and J genes are TRBV5-6 and TRBJ2-2; TRBD2 is a possible D gene (7 bases). Germline assignment: CDR1 SGHDT and CDR2 YYEEEE. The CDR3 consists of 15 residues. Trimming pared 5 bases from V and 1 base from J, leaving 12 bases between. The CDR3, as DNA: TGTGCCAGCAGTAGGGGGGGGGTGAACACCGGGGAGCTGTTTTTT. Encoded protein: CASSRGGVNTGELFF.

The J gene is TRBJ1-5, the V gene TRBV7-8; TRBD1 might be the D (5 bases). The germline CDR1 and CDR2 sequences are SGHVS and FQNEAQ. V gave up 1 base and J gave up 6 bases, with 10 bases separating them. The length of the CDR3 is 14 residues. The chain's CDR3 is CASSLVQRGQPQHF. The CDR3 DNA reads as TGTGCCAGCAGCTTAGTTCAAAGGGGTCAGCCCCAGCATTTT.

The chain is built from TRBV11-2 and TRBJ2-6, with D unclear. Germline CDR1 is SGHAT and CDR2 is FQNNGV. The CDR3 has 15 residues. The ends were cut back, 5 bases at V and 1 base at J, with 9 bases in the middle. CDR3 sequence: CASSSFGSGANVLTF. The CDR3 DNA follows: TGTGCCAGCAGCAGTTTCGGGTCTGGGGCCAACGTCCTGACTTTC. Complete variable domain (other parts from reference TRBV11-2 and TRBJ2-6): EAGVAQSPRYKIIEKRQSVAFWCNPISGHATLYWYQQILGQGPKLLIQFQNNGVVDDSQLPKDRFSAERLKGVDSTLKIQPAKLEDSAVYLCASSSFGSGANVLTFGAGSRLTVL.

This chain uses TRBV27 with TRBJ2-7; 7 bases match TRBD1. The V segment lost 5 bases and the J segment 2 bases; nucleotides outside the gene matches: 3. CDR1 and CDR2 (germline): MNHEY, SMNVEV (reference sequence). The CDR3 contains 13 residues. CDR3 DNA sequence: TGTGCCAGCAGTCCAGACAGGGCCTACGAGCAGTACTTC. This translates into CASSPDRAYEQYF.

The CDR3 nucleotides are TGTGCCAGCAGTTCCTGGCGGCTTAATGAAAAACTGTTTTTT. Encoded protein: CASSSWRLNEKLFF. This chain joins TRBV27 and TRBJ1-4; D gene unclear. Trimming took 4 bases from V and 4 from J, leaving 10 bases between them. This CDR3 is built from 14 residues. Germline V gene lookup returns CDR1 MNHEY and CDR2 SMNVEV (reference sequence).

The CDR3 sequence is CASSLTGDTEAFF. As DNA, the CDR3 is TGTGCCAGCAGCTTAACGGGGGACACTGAAGCTTTCTTT. This sequence joins TRBV7-9 and TRBJ1-1; TRBD1 is a possible D gene (5 bases). The germline CDR1 and CDR2 sequences are SEHNR and FQNEAQ (reference sequence). The CDR3 consists of 13 residues. Trimming took off 2 bases at V and 3 bases at J, with 7 bases between the two ends.

The chain joins TRBV29-1 to TRBJ1-2; TRBD1 matches at 8 bases. The CDR3 is 13 residues long. Germline V gene lookup returns CDR1 SQVTM and CDR2 ANQGSEA. Trimming removed 5 bases from V and 5 bases from J; junction bases left unmatched: 7. The CDR3 DNA is TGCAGCGTTCAACCGGGACAGGAGTATGGCTACACCTTC. Translation gives CSVQPGQEYGYTF. Looking up the rest from reference TRBV29-1 and TRBJ1-2 gives the full variable domain: SAVISQKPSRDICQRGTSLTIQCQVDSQVTMMFWYRQQPGQSLTLIATANQGSEATYESGFVIDKFPISRPNLTFSTLTVSNMSPEDSSIYLCSVQPGQEYGYTFGSGTRLTVV.

The V call is TRBV7-9, the J call TRBJ2-7; 11 nucleotides match TRBD1. The CDR3 runs to 14 residues. The V gene's germline CDR1 is SEHNR and CDR2 FQNEAQ (reference sequence). Trimming cost V 5 bases and J 7 bases; bases outside gene matches: 7. CDR3 loop: CASSKPGQGGEQYF. The CDR3 DNA reads TGTGCCAGCAGCAAGCCGGGACAGGGGGGTGAGCAGTACTTC. Complete variable domain (other parts from reference TRBV7-9 and TRBJ2-7): DTGVSQNPRHKITKRGQNVTFRCDPISEHNRLYWYRQTLGQGPEFLTYFQNEAQLEKSRLLSDRFSAERPKGSFSTLEIQRTEQGDSAMYLCASSKPGQGGEQYFGPGTRLTVT.

The CDR3 sequence: CASSPTGGVETQYF. CDR3 nucleotides: TGTGCCAGTAGCCCTACAGGGGGCGTAGAGACCCAGTACTTC. The genes are TRBV19 and TRBJ2-5; 9 bases agree with TRBD1. The CDR3 covers 14 residues. J lost 4 bases, V lost 6 bases, and 6 bases had no gene match. Germline V gives CDR1 LNHDA, CDR2 SQIVND (reference sequence).

This chain links TRBV25-1 with TRBJ2-5; 10 bases map to TRBD2. V dropped 4 bases and J dropped 2; count of bases not matched to a gene: 13. Germline CDR1 reads MGHDK; CDR2 reads SYGVNS. The CDR3 covers 18 residues. The CDR3: CASSAVLAGIKPQETQYF. CDR3 DNA sequence: TGTGCCAGCAGTGCAGTACTAGCGGGAATAAAACCTCAAGAGACCCAGTACTTC. Looking up the rest from reference TRBV25-1 and TRBJ2-5 gives the full variable domain: EADIYQTPRYLVIGTGKKITLECSQTMGHDKMYWYQQDPGMELHLIHYSYGVNSTEKGDLSSESTVSRIRTEHFPLTLESARPSHTSQYLCASSAVLAGIKPQETQYFGPGTRLLVL.

This sequence joins TRBV10-3 and TRBJ2-7; 7 bases are shared with TRBD1. The CDR3 is 12 amino acids. Germline loops: CDR1 ENHRY, CDR2 SYGVKD. V shed 10 bases and J 0 bases; nucleotides not matched to a gene: 3. Written as DNA, the CDR3 is TGTGCCACAGGACAGGACTCCTACGAGCAGTACTTC. Translation: CATGQDSYEQYF.

The chain uses TRBV28 and TRBJ1-2, with 7 bases lining up with TRBD1. Losses at the gene ends were 5 bases for V and 5 bases for J; bases not matched to a gene: 11. This CDR3 spans 15 amino acids. Per the germline V gene, CDR1 is MDHEN and CDR2 is SYDVKM. CDR3 sequence reads: CASSPGTELLYGYTF. For the CDR3, the DNA is TGTGCCAGCAGTCCCGGGACAGAACTCCTTTATGGCTACACCTTC.

CDR3 sequence reads: CASSQVGQNTDTQYF. As DNA, the CDR3 is TGCGCCAGCAGCCAAGTGGGGCAGAACACAGATACGCAGTATTTT. This chain uses TRBV4-3 with TRBJ2-3, with a possible D match to TRBD1 (5 bases). The CDR3 sequence is 15 residues long. V shed 1 base and J shed 2 bases, with 10 bases lying between them. Germline V lookup: CDR1 LGHNA, CDR2 YSLEER.

CDR3 DNA: TGCAGTGCTAGTGCGACAGGGGATAGCAATCAGCCCCAGCATTTT. This translates into CSASATGDSNQPQHF. The V and J genes are TRBV20-1 and TRBJ1-5, with TRBD1 matching over 8 bases. The CDR3 sequence is 15 residues long. Trimming at V came to 3 bases and at J to 0 bases, leaving 4 bases not matched to a gene. The germline gives CDR1 DFQATT, CDR2 SNEGSKA (reference sequence).

This clone was detected only a few times. The V call is TRBV7-9, the J call TRBJ1-1, with D possibly being TRBD1 (6 bases). Trimming removed 2 bases at V and 7 bases at J, with 14 bases between. The CDR3 loop spans 14 amino acids. Per germline, CDR1 SEHNR and CDR2 FQNEAQ (reference sequence). The CDR3 region has the DNA TGTGCCAGCAGCTTACAGGACAGTGACGGTGAAGCTTTCTTT. It yields the protein CASSLQDSDGEAFF.

This chain links TRBV19 with TRBJ2-7, with D maybe TRBD1 (5 bases). The CDR3 sequence is 13 residues long. The germline CDR1 and CDR2 sequences are LNHDA and SQIVND (reference sequence). V was clipped by 4 bases and J by 3 bases, with 10 bases between them. CDR3 bases: TGTGCCAGTAGTACGTCGACAGTCTACGAGCAGTACTTC. It specifies CASSTSTVYEQYF.

The rearrangement joins TRBV5-1 to TRBJ2-1; 7 bases line up with TRBD1. CDR1 is SGHRS, CDR2 YFSETQ, per germline. This CDR3 is built from 13 residues. The junction had 8 bases not matched to a gene; V was cut back by 4 bases and J by 10 bases. CDR3 DNA sequence: TGCGCCAGCAGCCAGACAGGGTCGGAGGAGCAGTTCTTC. Translation: CASSQTGSEEQFF.

V gene TRBV19 combines with J gene TRBJ2-1; 11 positions match TRBD2. Germline V gives CDR1 LNHDA, CDR2 SQIVND (reference sequence). The CDR3 is made up of 14 amino acids. V lost 8 bases, J lost 9 bases, and 9 bases stayed unmatched. The CDR3 loop is CASRRLAGKSEQFF. In nucleotides, the CDR3 is TGTGCCAGTCGAAGACTAGCGGGAAAAAGTGAGCAGTTCTTC.

This clone was observed a single time. The chain has TRBV6-5 and TRBJ1-5; TRBD1 agrees at 8 bases. CDR3 length: 14 amino acids. CDR1 MNHEY and CDR2 SVGAGI come from the germline V gene. Losses at the gene ends were 4 bases for V and 4 bases for J; bases not matched to a gene: 3. CDR3 sequence reads: CASSSRQGNQPQHF. The CDR3 DNA reads TGTGCCAGCAGTTCGCGACAGGGGAATCAGCCCCAGCATTTT.

This chain links TRBV2 with TRBJ2-7; TRBD1 matches 9 bases. This CDR3 has 16 amino acids. The V segment lost 7 bases and the J segment 6 bases; nucleotides outside the gene matches: 16. Germline assignment: CDR1 SNHLY and CDR2 FYNNEI. The CDR3 coding sequence is TGTGCCAGCAAACGGGTGCAGGGACAGGGAACCGCCGAGCAGTACTTC. Translating gives CASKRVQGQGTAEQYF.

The CDR3 sequence is CASSPGTNEKLFF. CDR3 nucleotides: TGTGCCAGCTCCCCGGGGACTAATGAAAAACTGTTTTTT. The chain has TRBV6-6 and TRBJ1-4, with no clear D. V lost 8 bases and J lost 2, with 9 bases in between. The germline CDR1 and CDR2 sequences are MNHNY and SVGAGI (reference sequence). CDR3 size: 13 residues.